This TCR beta chain was recovered during a study of blood T cell repertoires in COVID-19. In the study overall: Acute-phase and convalescent COVID-19 samples originated in the United States, Italy and Spain. The cDNA or gDNA used as material had been derived from T cells, B-cell-depleted T cells, or PBMCs.

V dropped 5 bases and J dropped 7 bases, with 14 bases sitting between them. Germline lookup yields CDR1 SGHNT and CDR2 YENEEA. The CDR3 is 13 amino acids. In the authors' workflow: Researchers report that nucleated cell counts were estimated from reference gene primer amplification. TCRdb keeps only in-frame clones here, not all; method: immunoSEQ multiplex PCR. The V and J calls and clone size were taken over from that table, and D and trimming were inferred from the DNA. Of nearly 350,000 clones listed, about nine tenths are singletons. Followed longitudinally, the Seattle patients had been enrolled during active infection.

V usage is TRBV11-3 and J usage is TRBJ1-1, with D possibly matching TRBD1 (6 bases). This receptor was obtained from a woman aged 70 to 79 with COVID-19, enrolled during active disease. Sequencing was done on a sample of peripheral blood. The CDR3 protein is CASSLGTLHEAFF. DNA for the CDR3: TGTGCCAGCAGCCTTGGGACATTACATGAAGCTTTCTTT.